This T cell receptor (beta chain) originates from a study of naive and memory T cell subsets. Two oligonucleotides, mixed equimolar, formed the beta constant-region primer covering TRBC1 and TRBC2. Four rounds of PCR amplified the ligated cDNA using nested alpha and beta constant-region primers plus SP2. TCRdb re-analysed the UMI-ligation and nested PCR reads in MiXCR, keeping a single row per CDR3 protein. Among fewer than 10,000 distinct CDR3 sequences listed, 28% were seen once. V was clipped by 3 bases and J by 9 bases, with 12 bases between them. Germline CDR1 and CDR2: SGHAT and FQNNGV. This CDR3 is built from 13 residues.

Sequencing was performed on CD8+ TEMRA cells from blood. Subset here: effector memory re-expressing CD45RA, CD45RA+ CD27-. The origin of this receptor is a human donor in good health. This chain uses TRBV11-2 with TRBJ2-1; no definite D call. The CDR3 DNA follows: TGTGCCAGCAGCTTCCCCCTCAGAGGTGAGCAGTTCTTC. As protein: CASSFPLRGEQFF.